This T cell receptor (beta chain) was captured in a study of control samples from healthy donors and cancer patients. Germline CDR1 LGHNA, CDR2 YNFKEQ. CDR3 length: 17 amino acids. The J segment lost 5 bases and the V segment lost 3 bases, leaving 9 bases of the junction unmatched. Only in-frame clones appear in the TCRdb table, and some are missing; sequencing was by immunoSEQ multiplex PCR. Of around 170,000 clones in the sample, 90% to 95% were seen once. This clonotype originated in a man aged 25 to 40 in good health. The gene calls are TRBV4-2 and TRBJ1-5; 11 bases line up with TRBD1. Sample: blood. The CDR3 loop reads CASSQYSGQGVDQPQHF. CDR3 DNA: TGTGCCAGCAGCCAGTATTCGGGACAGGGGGTGGATCAGCCCCAGCATTTT.